This T cell receptor (beta chain) was recorded in a study of regulatory T cells in long-lasting Graves disease. Study in general: With positive TSH receptor antibodies and over 5 years of antithyroid drugs, Graves' disease was considered persistent.

Findings of the study overall: When disease was persistent, TRBV28, TRBJ1-2 and TRBJ2-5 were the favored segments. More public clonotypes were shared by persistent patients (about 2,700) than by new patients (approximately 990).

This clonotype was counted once. Its antigen is not identified. Combining iRepertoire HTBI primers with Arm-PCR of CDR3 regions, the authors built TCR beta libraries. TCRdb ran MiXCR on the multiplex PCR reads and lists one entry per CDR3 protein. The sample shows about 310,000 distinct CDR3 sequences, roughly a fifth of them seen only once. The time point is: persistent/refractory GD, antithyroid drugs over 5 years with positive TRAb. From PBMCs, RNA was extracted and then used to make the TCR library. Collection of peripheral blood (roughly 9.7 milliliters) was done using EDTA tubes. Germline CDR1 and CDR2: SGHAT and FQDESV (reference sequence). With 3 bases removed from V and 2 bases from J, the gap between germline ends came to 9 bases. The CDR3 spans 14 residues.

This specimen consisted of peripheral blood mononuclear cells (PBMCs), obtained when the disease was refractory, from a patient treated with antithyroid drugs. This clonotype was obtained from a female donor with Graves disease. The chain links TRBV11-1 to TRBJ2-3; TRBD1 is a possible D gene (5 bases). The CDR3 bases are TGTGCCAGCAGCTTTGGGGCGAACACAGATACGCAGTATTTT. It specifies CASSFGANTDTQYF.